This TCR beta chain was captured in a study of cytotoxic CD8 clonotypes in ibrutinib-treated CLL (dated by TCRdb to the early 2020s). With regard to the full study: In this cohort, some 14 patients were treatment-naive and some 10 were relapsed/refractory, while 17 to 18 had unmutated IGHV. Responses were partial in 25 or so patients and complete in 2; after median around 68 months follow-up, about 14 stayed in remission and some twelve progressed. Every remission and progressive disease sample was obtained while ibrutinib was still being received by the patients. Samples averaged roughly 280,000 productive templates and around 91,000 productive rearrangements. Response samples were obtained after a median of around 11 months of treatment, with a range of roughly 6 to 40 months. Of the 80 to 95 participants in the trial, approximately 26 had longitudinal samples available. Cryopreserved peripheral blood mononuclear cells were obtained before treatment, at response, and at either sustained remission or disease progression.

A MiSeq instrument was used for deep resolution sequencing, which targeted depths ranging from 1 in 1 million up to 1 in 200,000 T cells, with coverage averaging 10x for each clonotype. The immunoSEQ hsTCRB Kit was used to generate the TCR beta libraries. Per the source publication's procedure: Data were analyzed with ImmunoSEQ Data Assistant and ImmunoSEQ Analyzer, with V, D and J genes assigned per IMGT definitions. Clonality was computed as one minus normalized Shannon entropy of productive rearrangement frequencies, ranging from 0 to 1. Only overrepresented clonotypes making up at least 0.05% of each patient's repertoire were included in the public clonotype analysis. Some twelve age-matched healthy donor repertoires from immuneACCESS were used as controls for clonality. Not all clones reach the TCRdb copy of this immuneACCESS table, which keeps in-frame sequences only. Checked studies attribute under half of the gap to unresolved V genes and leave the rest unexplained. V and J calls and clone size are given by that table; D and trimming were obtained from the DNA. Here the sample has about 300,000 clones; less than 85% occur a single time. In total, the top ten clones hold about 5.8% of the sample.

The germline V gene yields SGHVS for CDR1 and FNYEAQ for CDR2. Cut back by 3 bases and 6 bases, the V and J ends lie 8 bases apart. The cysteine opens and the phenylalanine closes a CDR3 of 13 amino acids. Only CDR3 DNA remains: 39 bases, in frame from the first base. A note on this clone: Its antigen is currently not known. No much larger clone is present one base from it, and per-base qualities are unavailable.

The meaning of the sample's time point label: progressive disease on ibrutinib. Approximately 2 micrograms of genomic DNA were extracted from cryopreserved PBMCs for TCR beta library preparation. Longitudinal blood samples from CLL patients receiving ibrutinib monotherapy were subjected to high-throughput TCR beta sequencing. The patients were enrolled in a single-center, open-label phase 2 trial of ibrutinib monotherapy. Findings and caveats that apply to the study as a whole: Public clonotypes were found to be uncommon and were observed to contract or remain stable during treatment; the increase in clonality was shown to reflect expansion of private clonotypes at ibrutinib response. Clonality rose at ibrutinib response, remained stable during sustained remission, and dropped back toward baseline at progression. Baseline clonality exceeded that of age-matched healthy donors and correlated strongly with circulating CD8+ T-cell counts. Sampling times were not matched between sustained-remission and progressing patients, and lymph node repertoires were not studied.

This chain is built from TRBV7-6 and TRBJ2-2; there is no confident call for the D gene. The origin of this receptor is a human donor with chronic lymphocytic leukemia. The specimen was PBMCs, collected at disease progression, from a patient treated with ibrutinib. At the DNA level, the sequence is TGTGCCAGCAGCTTTTCTCATCCCGGGGAGCTGTTTTTT. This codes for CASSFSHPGELFF.